Described below is a single T cell receptor beta chain sequence and its context. Per the authors' pipeline: Nucleated cell counts were estimated from reference gene primer amplification. The method was immunoSEQ multiplex PCR; TCRdb's version includes in-frame clones alone and lacks a portion of them. D and trimming come from the DNA, and the V and J calls and clone size come from that table. Among under 300,000 clones listed, about 89% were seen once. This entry is derived from a study of blood T cell repertoires in COVID-19. In the study overall: In each case, the material was cDNA or gDNA derived from T cells, B-cell-depleted T cells, or PBMCs.

Participants spanned ages about 18 to 90 years and resided in 20 to 25 US areas. CDR3 size: 16 residues. Germline V gives CDR1 LGHNA, CDR2 YNFKEQ. With 1 base removed from V and 1 base from J, the gap between germline ends came to 10 bases. Sequencing was done on a sample of PBMCs or T cells enriched from blood (not recorded which). This receptor was obtained from a man aged 35 to 55 who had recovered from COVID-19. The J gene is TRBJ1-4, the V gene TRBV4-2; D might be TRBD1 (5 bases). CDR3 protein: CASSQVTGETNEKLFF. In nucleotides, the CDR3 is TGTGCCAGCAGCCAAGTTACAGGCGAAACTAATGAAAAACTGTTTTTT.